The clone carrying this TCR beta chain was counted only a few times. What it binds is unknown. The data stem from a study of blood T cells in healthy people across ages. Caucasian individuals from Russia who were healthy and aged 6 to 90 acted as donors. It was with a sample-barcoded 5' primer and a J-beta primer mix that a second PCR of roughly 7 to 12 cycles was run. One entry per CDR3 protein, called by TCRdb with MiXCR from the 5' RACE reads. The sample lists about 1,400,000 distinct CDR3 sequences, approximately 42% seen once, with roughly 7.9% in the top ten. Study-level findings and limits: Strong correlation existed between TCR beta diversity and naive T cell percentage.

This receptor was taken from a woman younger than 35 in good health. The sample consisted of blood.

DNA for the CDR3: TGTGCCATCAGTGAGTCTGCATTTCAGGGAGAGACCCAGTACTTC. It specifies CAISESAFQGETQYF. V gene TRBV10-3 combines with J gene TRBJ2-5, with a tentative D call TRBD1 (5 bases). There are 15 residues in the CDR3. Germline-derived CDR1 and CDR2 are ENHRY and SYGVKD. V lost 0 bases and J lost 4, with 12 bases in between.